This T cell receptor (beta chain) comes out of a study of CD8+ T cells in alopecia areata. Extracted RNA was reverse transcribed, and the resulting cDNA served as sequencing template. Clones were sequenced by immunoSEQ multiplex PCR, and TCRdb holds only the in-frame ones, with some missing. The sample carries some 100,000 clones, roughly 66% recorded once. Losses at the gene ends were 7 bases for V and 9 bases for J; bases not matched to a gene: 15. The length of the CDR3 is 15 residues. The germline V gene has CDR1 SGHDT and CDR2 YYEEEE. The sequenced sample consisted of CD4+ T cells sorted from blood. V and J are TRBV5-6 and TRBJ2-1; 8 bases agree with TRBD1. This TCR derives from a human donor in good health. The CDR3 nucleotides read TGTGCCAGCCGTCTGGGACAGGCGATTTCAGGTGAGCAGTTCTTC. It codes for CASRLGQAISGEQFF.